This T cell receptor (beta chain) was profiled in a study of blood T cell repertoires in COVID-19 (dated by TCRdb to about 2020). Regarding the complete study: Samples covering the acute and convalescent phases of COVID-19 were provided by collaborators in the United States, Italy and Spain. A de-identified subject ID, COVID-19 status, age in years and sex were almost always included in the sample metadata. The samples were drawn from two sources: the first 160 participants of the ongoing ImmuneRACE study, and over 950 subjects contributed by 6 global collaborators. The prospective study material was composed of cDNA or gDNA derived from T cells, B-cell-depleted T cells, or PBMCs. Where available, HLA class I and class II types were obtained from metadata supplied by the sample provider rather than from assay-based typing. The dataset comprised deeply sampled blood TCRbeta repertoires from subjects exposed to, actively infected with, or recovered from COVID-19. A freely available public database, intended as a resource for researchers studying the immune response to SARS-CoV-2, is where the repertoires were released. What the research found in general, with its limitations: The quantity of clinical and demographic metadata differed by source and by participant and was supplied without curation.

The immunoSEQ Assay, a bias-controlled multiplex PCR, was used to amplify TCRbeta CDR3 regions from genomic DNA. On the authors' methods: Nucleated cell counts per sample were estimated from amplification of reference gene primers within the assay. To quantify the absolute abundance of each unique TCRbeta CDR3 rearrangement, sequence reads were collapsed and filtered. Productive Simpson clonality was computed per sample as the square root of Simpson's diversity index over productive rearrangements. Drawn from immuneACCESS, this table holds only the in-frame rearrangements with V and J called that TCRdb kept. Clones are partly lost; checked studies trace under half to an unresolved V gene and leave the rest unexplained. The D gene and trimming were derived from the DNA, and the V and J assignments and clone size from that table. The sample table contains roughly 75,000 clones; only one count was recorded for 85% to 90% of them. Of the sample, about 0.5% is held by the ten largest clones.

With regard to this clone: Its antigen has not been determined. No base quality information exists; no much larger clone differs at one position.

Cut back by 0 bases and 13 bases, the V and J ends lie 15 bases apart. The CDR3 numbers 14 residues from cysteine through phenylalanine. Just the 42-base CDR3 DNA is kept, in frame starting at base 1. The germline V gene yields SNHLY for CDR1 and FYNNEI for CDR2. Collaborating institutions collected whole blood in K2EDTA tubes following their own protocols. For TCRbeta analysis, collaborators shipped samples as frozen whole blood, isolated PBMCs, or DNA extracted from either of those sample types. The specimen sequenced was peripheral blood. The sequence came from a man aged 60 to 69 with acute or convalescent COVID-19. The rearranged segments are TRBV2 and TRBJ1-4; tentative D gene TRBD1, with 5 bases matching. The nucleotide sequence reads TGTGCCAGCAGTGAAGCGCACCAGATGGGGGGACTGTTTTTT. Translated, it gives CASSEAHQMGGLFF.